These 2 T cell receptor beta chains came from one sample sequenced in a study of metastatic and nonmetastatic thyroid tumors. The entire patient cohort was treatment-naive prior to thyroid surgery. MiXCR was used by TCRdb to re-call the PCR reads. The sample has tens of thousands of clones, around 29% seen once. Input material: blood. Source of these receptors: a female donor with papillary thyroid cancer or a benign thyroid nodule (not recorded which). Some clones in this sample may be carry-over from other donors' samples.

This clone was counted many times. Other DNA sequences from this sample encode an identical CDR3 as well. In nucleotides, the CDR3 is TGTGCCGCGGGGGACACGAACACTGAAGCTTTCTTT. This gives the protein CAAGDTNTEAFF. The rearrangement joins TRBV30 to TRBJ1-1; possibly TRBD1 for D (6 bases). V lost 8 bases to trimming and J lost 1 base, with 11 bases between them. The CDR3 contains 12 residues. Germline-derived CDR1 and CDR2 are GTSNPN and SVGIG (reference sequence).

Sample share makes this clone medium-sized. V and J are TRBV20-1 and TRBJ2-7, with TRBD1 matching 9 bases. Germline CDR1 and CDR2: DFQATT and SNEGSKA (reference sequence). Losses at the gene ends were 6 bases for V and 5 bases for J; bases not matched to a gene: 14. The CDR3 is 15 amino acids. CDR3 residues: CSAGTPGTGRNEQYF. The CDR3 DNA reads as TGCAGTGCCGGCACCCCGGGGACAGGGAGGAACGAGCAGTACTTC.